The 25 T cell receptor beta chains reported below all come from one sample, sequenced in a study of CD8 T cells in ankylosing spondylitis. MiXCR, run by TCRdb on the 5' RACE reads, gives a single entry per CDR3 protein. Of approximately 540,000 distinct CDR3 sequences in the sample, roughly an eighth were seen once. No antigen has been identified for these receptors. General study results and limits: About 8 highly homologous variants made up a TCR beta motif, and this motif appeared characteristic of ankylosing spondylitis blood.

The source material was blood, either unsorted or a sorted T cell fraction (not recorded which). The receptors come from a male donor with ankylosing spondylitis.

V and J are TRBV4-2 and TRBJ1-3; D ambiguous. Germline V gene data show CDR1 as LGHNA and CDR2 as YNFKEQ. This CDR3 has 16 amino acids. Trimming cost V 0 bases and J 1 base, with 10 bases left between them. CDR3 DNA sequence: TGTGCCAGCAGCCAAGATATCAGGCAATCTGGAAACACCATATATTTT. It encodes CASSQDIRQSGNTIYF.

This clonotype was observed many times. The CDR3 here is CASSQARQDTQYF. Written as DNA, the CDR3 is TGTGCCAGCAGCCAAGCACGACAAGATACGCAGTATTTT. The chain employs TRBV3-1 and TRBJ2-3; D unresolved. Germline-derived CDR1 and CDR2 are LGHDT and YNNKEL (reference sequence). The CDR3 spans 13 residues. Trimming took 1 base from V and 5 from J, leaving 7 bases between them.

The V gene is TRBV6-1, the J gene TRBJ1-1, with a possible D match to TRBD1 (6 bases). Germline V gene sequence: CDR1 MNHNS, CDR2 SASEGT. CDR3 length: 15 amino acids. Trimming stripped 6 bases from V and 1 base from J, with 15 bases between. CDR3 sequence (DNA): TGTGCCAGCAGATCACTAGGACAGAAGAACACTGAAGCTTTCTTT. This translates into CASRSLGQKNTEAFF.

The rearrangement links TRBV6-1 to TRBJ1-2; 7 bases are a match to TRBD1. The CDR3 is 14 residues long. The V gene's germline CDR1 is MNHNS and CDR2 SASEGT. CDR3 DNA sequence: TGTGCAGGGGAGGGGAGGGGGCCTAACTATGGCTACACCTTC. Protein sequence: CAGEGRGPNYGYTF.

This clonotype showed up many times. This chain joins TRBV28 and TRBJ2-3; 8 bases map to TRBD2. The CDR3 loop spans 16 amino acids. Germline CDR1 and CDR2: MDHEN and SYDVKM. V dropped 5 bases and J dropped 1; count of bases not matched to a gene: 8. The CDR3, as DNA: TGTGCCAGCAGTGACCCAACTAGCGGACGCACAGATACGCAGTATTTT. Protein sequence: CASSDPTSGRTDTQYF.

The rearrangement links TRBV6-1 to TRBJ2-7; TRBD1 might be the D (6 bases). This CDR3 contains 15 residues. Germline-derived CDR1 and CDR2 are MNHNS and SASEGT. V lost 5 bases and J 1 base, leaving 15 bases between the germline ends. The CDR3 region has the DNA TGTGCCAGCAGTCCTTCTTCAGGGGAGTCCTACGAGCAGTACTTC. It specifies CASSPSSGESYEQYF.

The rearrangement joins TRBV10-2 to TRBJ2-5; D not resolved. This CDR3 has 15 amino acids. CDR1 is WSHSY and CDR2 is SAAADI in the germline V gene. V lost 6 bases and J 3 bases, leaving 17 bases between the germline ends. The CDR3 bases are TGCGCCAGCAGCGATCCAACAAGGGCTAAAGAGACCCAGTACTTC. Translating gives CASSDPTRAKETQYF.

This clonotype was observed many times. V usage is TRBV5-1 and J usage is TRBJ2-1; maybe TRBD2 (6 bases). Trimming pared 0 bases from V and 10 bases from J, leaving 14 bases between. The CDR3 consists of 14 residues. Germline CDR1 and CDR2: SGHRS and YFSETQ. The CDR3 coding sequence is TGCGCCAGCAGCTTGGATCCTCTAGCGCACGAGCAGTTCTTC. Translation gives CASSLDPLAHEQFF.

This clonotype has at least ten counts. The rearrangement links TRBV20-1 to TRBJ2-1, with a possible D match to TRBD1 (6 bases). CDR3 length: 11 amino acids. The germline gives CDR1 DFQATT, CDR2 SNEGSKA (reference sequence). Trimming took 4 bases from V and 8 from J, leaving 9 bases between them. The CDR3 bases are TGCAGTGCTACTCCAGGGGATGAGCAGTTCTTC. Its protein product is CSATPGDEQFF.

This clonotype was seen a few times. The chain has TRBV24-1 and TRBJ2-2; TRBD2 aligns across 9 bases. CDR3 length: 14 residues. CDR1 is KGHDR and CDR2 is SFDVKD in the germline V gene. V dropped 10 bases and J dropped 5; count of bases not matched to a gene: 7. Here the CDR3 reads CATAGGARTGELFF. In DNA form, the CDR3 reads TGTGCCACAGCGGGGGGCGCGAGGACCGGGGAGCTGTTTTTT.

The table lists this clonotype with a few counts. V usage is TRBV20-1 and J usage is TRBJ2-2; 10 bases agree with TRBD2. V shed 6 bases and J 3 bases; nucleotides not matched to a gene: 10. CDR1 and CDR2 from the germline V gene are DFQATT and SNEGSKA (reference sequence). The CDR3 runs 16 residues. CDR3 bases: TGCAGTGCCCGACCCTATCTAGCGGGGGACACCGGGGAGCTGTTTTTT. As protein: CSARPYLAGDTGELFF.

The chain employs TRBV6-1 and TRBJ1-3, with TRBD1 matching 9 bases. Germline CDR1 MNHNS, CDR2 SASEGT. V was pared by 7 bases and J by 0 bases, with 4 bases of the junction left unmatched. The CDR3 is made up of 15 amino acids. CDR3 DNA sequence: TGTGCCAGCACCCGGGACAGGGACTCTGGAAACACCATATATTTT. It codes for CASTRDRDSGNTIYF.

There are many counts of this clonotype. The chain couples TRBV12-3 or TRBV12-4 to TRBJ1-2, with a weak D call TRBD1 (6 bases). V lost 1 base and J lost 7, with 10 bases in between. There are 13 residues in the CDR3. CDR3 coding DNA: TGTGCCAGCAGTTTAGGACAGGCCGGTGGCTACACCTTC. It translates to CASSLGQAGGYTF.

This clonotype was detected a few times. V gene TRBV4-2 combines with J gene TRBJ2-3; TRBD1 matches 9 bases. J gave up 6 bases and V 1 base, and 5 bases lay outside the gene matches. This CDR3 comprises 15 residues. CDR1 and CDR2 from the germline V gene are LGHNA and YNFKEQ. CDR3: CASSQAGTGPDTQYF. The CDR3 DNA reads as TGTGCCAGCAGCCAAGCCGGGACAGGGCCCGATACGCAGTATTTT.

The V and J genes are TRBV20-1 and TRBJ2-3; 10 bases are shared with TRBD2. CDR3 length: 15 residues. After removal of 3 bases from V and 1 base from J, the junction contained 4 bases not matched to a gene. CDR1 is DFQATT and CDR2 is SNEGSKA in the germline V gene (reference sequence). The CDR3 nucleotides are TGCAGTGCTAGCACTAGCGGGATCGGCACAGATACGCAGTATTTT. Encoded protein: CSASTSGIGTDTQYF.

The V call is TRBV7-9, the J call TRBJ1-1; weak D call: TRBD1 (5 bases). Germline CDR1 and CDR2: SEHNR and FQNEAQ (reference sequence). The CDR3 loop spans 15 amino acids. The V gene lost 4 bases and the J gene lost 2 bases, with 14 bases spanning the gap. The CDR3 region is CASSSLGGKNTEAFF. The CDR3, as DNA: TGTGCCAGCAGCTCCCTTGGGGGGAAAAACACTGAAGCTTTCTTT.

This chain links TRBV7-2 with TRBJ2-7, with D hard to call. The CDR3 is 16 amino acids. Trimming cost V 1 base and J 2 bases, with 15 bases left between them. Germline V gives CDR1 SGHTA, CDR2 FQGNSA. The CDR3 spells CASSLVSLGPAYEQYF. The CDR3 nucleotides are TGTGCCAGCAGCTTAGTTTCTCTAGGACCGGCCTACGAGCAGTACTTC.

This clonotype turned up a few times. The chain combines TRBV7-9 with TRBJ1-1; D not resolved. Germline V gene sequence: CDR1 SEHNR, CDR2 FQNEAQ (reference sequence). The CDR3 length is 14 residues. Trimming stripped 2 bases from V and 2 bases from J, with 9 bases between. The DNA of the CDR3 is TGTGCCAGCAGCTTAAAATACGGAAACACTGAAGCTTTCTTT. This gives the protein CASSLKYGNTEAFF. Drawing the rest from reference TRBV7-9 and TRBJ1-1, the complete variable domain is DTGVSQNPRHKITKRGQNVTFRCDPISEHNRLYWYRQTLGQGPEFLTYFQNEAQLEKSRLLSDRFSAERPKGSFSTLEIQRTEQGDSAMYLCASSLKYGNTEAFFGQGTRLTVV.

This clonotype was seen more than once but under ten times. The chain has TRBV6-1 and TRBJ2-1; D gene unclear. V lost 3 bases and J 5 bases, leaving 23 bases between the germline ends. This CDR3 comprises 18 residues. Germline loops: CDR1 MNHNS, CDR2 SASEGT. The CDR3 DNA reads as TGTGCCAGCAGTGAGGAGCTTATAGGTCCCATCTTTCACAATGAGCAGTTCTTC. Its translation: CASSEELIGPIFHNEQFF.

The rearrangement uses TRBV20-1 and TRBJ2-5, with a weak D call TRBD1 (6 bases). V lost 1 base and J 5 bases, leaving 17 bases between the germline ends. The CDR3 contains 15 residues. Per germline, CDR1 DFQATT and CDR2 SNEGSKA (reference sequence). The CDR3 DNA is TGCAGTGCTAGAGGAGACCAGGGGTTTGGGGAGACCCAGTACTTC. Amino acids: CSARGDQGFGETQYF.

This clonotype came up a few times. The chain employs TRBV20-1 and TRBJ2-7; D not certain. This CDR3 region has 12 residues. CDR1 is DFQATT, CDR2 SNEGSKA, per germline (reference sequence). V lost 6 bases and J lost 7, with 16 bases in between. The CDR3 DNA follows: TGCAGTGCAGAAAGGACCCGCTCAGAGCAGTACTTC. Its protein product is CSAERTRSEQYF.

The sample holds a few counts of this clonotype. This sequence joins TRBV9 and TRBJ2-2; D is uncertain. V was clipped by 2 bases and J by 0 bases, with 5 bases between them. CDR1 and CDR2 (germline): SGDLS, YYNGEE. The CDR3 is 14 residues long. CDR3 in DNA: TGTGCCAGCAGCGTTCCACCGAACACCGGGGAGCTGTTTTTT. Protein sequence: CASSVPPNTGELFF.

This clonotype was detected ten times or more. This chain joins TRBV11-2 and TRBJ2-5, with a tentative D call TRBD1 (6 bases). The germline V gene encodes CDR1 SGHAT and CDR2 FQNNGV. The V end was cut by 7 bases, the J end by 2 bases, with 11 bases between. The length of the CDR3 is 13 residues. CDR3 nucleotide sequence: TGTGCCAGCACCAGGACAGTACAAGAGACCCAGTACTTC. Its protein is CASTRTVQETQYF.

This rearrangement joins TRBV5-1 to TRBJ2-7, with 7 nucleotides matching TRBD2. There are 15 residues in the CDR3. V lost 6 bases to trimming and J lost 1 base; unmatched junction nucleotides: 10. Germline values: CDR1 SGHRS, CDR2 YFSETQ. The CDR3 nucleotides read TGCGCCAGCACCCCTAAGACTAGCCTATCCTACGAGCAGTACTTC. It codes for CASTPKTSLSYEQYF.

The chain is built from TRBV2 and TRBJ2-1; 9 bases are a match to TRBD2. The CDR3 is 13 amino acids. Losses at the gene ends were 7 bases for V and 9 bases for J; bases not matched to a gene: 7. The germline V gene has CDR1 SNHLY and CDR2 FYNNEI. The CDR3 DNA sequence: TGTGCCAGCACCTGGACTAGCGTCCTTGAGCAGTTCTTC. Translated: CASTWTSVLEQFF. The whole variable domain, filled in from reference TRBV2 and TRBJ2-1, reads EPEVTQTPSHQVTQMGQEVILRCVPISNHLYFYWYRQILGQKVEFLVSFYNNEISEKSEIFDDQFSVERPDGSNFTLKIRSTKLEDSAMYFCASTWTSVLEQFFGPGTRLTVL.